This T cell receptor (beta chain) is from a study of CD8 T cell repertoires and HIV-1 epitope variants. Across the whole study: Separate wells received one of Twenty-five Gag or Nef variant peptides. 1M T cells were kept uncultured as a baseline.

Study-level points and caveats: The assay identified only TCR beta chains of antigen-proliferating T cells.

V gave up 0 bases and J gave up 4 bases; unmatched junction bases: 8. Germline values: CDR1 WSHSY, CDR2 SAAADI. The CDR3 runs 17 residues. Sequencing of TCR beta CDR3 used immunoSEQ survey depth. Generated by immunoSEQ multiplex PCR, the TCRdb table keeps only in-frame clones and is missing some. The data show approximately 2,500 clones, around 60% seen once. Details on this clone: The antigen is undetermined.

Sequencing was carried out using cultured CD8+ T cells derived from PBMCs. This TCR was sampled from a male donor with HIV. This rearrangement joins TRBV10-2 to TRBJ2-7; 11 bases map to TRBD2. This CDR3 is CASSESLAGAGVYEQYF. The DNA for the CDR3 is TGCGCCAGCAGTGAGTCACTAGCGGGAGCAGGGGTTTACGAGCAGTACTTC.